The clone carrying this T cell receptor beta chain was seen more than once but under ten times. Clones were read by immunoSEQ multiplex PCR, and TCRdb kept only the in-frame ones, dropping some. Found here are approximately 63,000 clones, around 89% of them singletons; the top ten hold roughly 6%. The germline gives CDR1 LGHNA, CDR2 YSLEER. Unmatched junction bases numbered 1, after V lost 1 base and J lost 3 bases. The CDR3 is made up of 15 amino acids. This entry comes from a study of OX40 agonist ivuxolimab in advanced cancers. Study details: Subjects had a mean age of around 60 years, with a range of about 23 to 79; just over 80% were male.

The input for sequencing was CD4+ or CD8+ T cells sorted from blood, taken in a trial of the OX40 agonist ivuxolimab. This TCR derives from an adult with an advanced solid tumor such as melanoma, head and neck, liver or kidney cancer. V usage is TRBV4-3 and J usage is TRBJ2-1; 9 bases fit TRBD1. The DNA for the CDR3 is TGCGCCAGCAGCCAAGGGACAGGGGACTACAATGAGCAGTTCTTC. It is translated as CASSQGTGDYNEQFF.